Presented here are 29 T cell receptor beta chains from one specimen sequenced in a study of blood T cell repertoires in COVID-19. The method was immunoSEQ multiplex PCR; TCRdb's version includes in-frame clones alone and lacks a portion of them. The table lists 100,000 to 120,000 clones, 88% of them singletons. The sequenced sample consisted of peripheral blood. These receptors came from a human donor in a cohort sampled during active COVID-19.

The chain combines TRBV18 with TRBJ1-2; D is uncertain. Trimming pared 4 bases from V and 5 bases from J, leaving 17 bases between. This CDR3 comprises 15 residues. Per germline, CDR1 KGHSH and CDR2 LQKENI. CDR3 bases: TGTGCCAGCTCACTCACCGGGAGGGTGGAGTATGGCTACACCTTC. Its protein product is CASSLTGRVEYGYTF.

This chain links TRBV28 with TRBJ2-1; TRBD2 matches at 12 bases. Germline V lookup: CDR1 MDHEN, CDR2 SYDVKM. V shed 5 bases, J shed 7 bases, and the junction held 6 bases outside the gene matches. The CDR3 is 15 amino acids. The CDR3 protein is CASSLAGGPLNEQFF. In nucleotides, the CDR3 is TGTGCCAGCAGTCTAGCGGGGGGGCCTTTGAATGAGCAGTTCTTC.

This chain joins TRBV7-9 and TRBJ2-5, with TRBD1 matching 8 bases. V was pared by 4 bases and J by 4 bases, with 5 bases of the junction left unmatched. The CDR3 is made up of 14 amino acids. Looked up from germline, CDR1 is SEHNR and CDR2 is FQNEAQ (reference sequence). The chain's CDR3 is CASSSPGTGETQYF. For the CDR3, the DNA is TGTGCCAGCAGCTCCCCCGGGACAGGAGAGACCCAGTACTTC. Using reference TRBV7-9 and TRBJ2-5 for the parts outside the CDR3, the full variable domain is DTGVSQNPRHKITKRGQNVTFRCDPISEHNRLYWYRQTLGQGPEFLTYFQNEAQLEKSRLLSDRFSAERPKGSFSTLEIQRTEQGDSAMYLCASSSPGTGETQYFGPGTRLLVL.

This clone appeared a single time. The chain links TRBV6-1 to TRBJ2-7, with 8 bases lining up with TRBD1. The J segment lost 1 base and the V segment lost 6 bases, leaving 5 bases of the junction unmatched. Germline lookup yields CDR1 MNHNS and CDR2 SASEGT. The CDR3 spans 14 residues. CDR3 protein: CASRGQGRSYEQYF. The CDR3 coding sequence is TGTGCCAGCAGAGGACAGGGTCGATCCTACGAGCAGTACTTC.

The CDR3 DNA sequence: TGTGCCAGCAGGGGCGGGGGGGGCTTCTCCTACGAGCAGTACTTC. Translation gives CASRGGGGFSYEQYF. The chain is built from TRBV6-5 and TRBJ2-7; 9 bases agree with TRBD2. J lost 0 bases, V lost 6 bases, and 6 bases had no gene match. The CDR3 length is 15 residues. The germline gives CDR1 MNHEY, CDR2 SVGAGI.

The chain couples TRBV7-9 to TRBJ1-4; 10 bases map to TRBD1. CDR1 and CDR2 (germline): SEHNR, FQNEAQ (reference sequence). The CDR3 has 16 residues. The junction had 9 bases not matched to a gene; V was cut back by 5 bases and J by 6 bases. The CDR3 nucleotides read TGTGCCAGCAGCCGTGGCCCGGACAGGGGGGATGAAAAACTGTTTTTT. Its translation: CASSRGPDRGDEKLFF.

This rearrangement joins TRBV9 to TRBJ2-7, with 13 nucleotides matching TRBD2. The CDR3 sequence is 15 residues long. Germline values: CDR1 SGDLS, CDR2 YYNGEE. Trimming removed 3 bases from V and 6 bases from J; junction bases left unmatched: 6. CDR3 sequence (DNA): TGTGCCAGCAGCGCCCGGACTAGCGGGAGCAGCGAGCAGTACTTC. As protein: CASSARTSGSSEQYF.

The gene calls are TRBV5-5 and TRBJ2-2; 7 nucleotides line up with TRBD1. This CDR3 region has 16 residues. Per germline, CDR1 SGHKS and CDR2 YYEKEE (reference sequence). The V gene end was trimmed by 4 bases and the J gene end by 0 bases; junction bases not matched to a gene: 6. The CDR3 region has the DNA TGTGCCAGCAGCGGGGGACAGTTCGCGAACACCGGGGAGCTGTTTTTT. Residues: CASSGGQFANTGELFF.

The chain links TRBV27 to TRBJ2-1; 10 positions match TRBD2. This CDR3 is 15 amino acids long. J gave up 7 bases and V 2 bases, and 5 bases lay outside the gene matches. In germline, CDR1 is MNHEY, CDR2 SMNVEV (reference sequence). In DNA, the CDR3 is TGTGCCAGCAGTTTAAGAGCGGGAGGGCCGAATGAGCAGTTCTTC. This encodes CASSLRAGGPNEQFF.

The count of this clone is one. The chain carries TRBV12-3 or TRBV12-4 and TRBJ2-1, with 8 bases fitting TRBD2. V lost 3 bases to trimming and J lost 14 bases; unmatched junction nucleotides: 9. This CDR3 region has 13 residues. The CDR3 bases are TGTGCCAGCAGTTTGGGACTAGGACTAGAGGAGTTCTTC. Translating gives CASSLGLGLEEFF.

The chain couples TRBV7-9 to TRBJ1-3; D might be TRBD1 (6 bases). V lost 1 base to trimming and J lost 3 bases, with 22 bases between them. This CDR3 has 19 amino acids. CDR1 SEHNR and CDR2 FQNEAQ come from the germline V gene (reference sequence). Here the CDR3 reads CASSLVDWGRGDYGNTIYF. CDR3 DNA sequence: TGTGCCAGCAGCTTAGTTGATTGGGGCAGGGGCGATTATGGAAACACCATATATTTT.

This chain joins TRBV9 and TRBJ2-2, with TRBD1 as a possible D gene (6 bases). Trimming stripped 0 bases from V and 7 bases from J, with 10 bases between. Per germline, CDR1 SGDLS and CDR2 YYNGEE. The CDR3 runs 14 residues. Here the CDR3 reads CASSVDRVIGELFF. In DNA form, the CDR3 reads TGTGCCAGCAGCGTAGACAGGGTAATCGGGGAGCTGTTTTTT.

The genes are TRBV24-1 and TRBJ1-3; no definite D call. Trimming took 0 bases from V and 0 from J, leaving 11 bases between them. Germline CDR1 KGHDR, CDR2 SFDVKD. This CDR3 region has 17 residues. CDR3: CATSDLGGTTSGNTIYF. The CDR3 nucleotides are TGTGCCACCAGTGATTTGGGAGGTACTACCTCTGGAAACACCATATATTTT.

In DNA form, the CDR3 reads TGCGCCAGCAGTCTTTTAGCGGGAGAATTAGATGAGCAGTTCTTC. Its protein product is CASSLLAGELDEQFF. The chain is built from TRBV10-1 and TRBJ2-1; TRBD2 agrees at 9 bases. CDR1 and CDR2 from the germline V gene are WNHNN and SYGVQD (reference sequence). The CDR3 totals 15 residues. After removal of 5 bases from V and 8 bases from J, the junction contained 10 bases not matched to a gene.

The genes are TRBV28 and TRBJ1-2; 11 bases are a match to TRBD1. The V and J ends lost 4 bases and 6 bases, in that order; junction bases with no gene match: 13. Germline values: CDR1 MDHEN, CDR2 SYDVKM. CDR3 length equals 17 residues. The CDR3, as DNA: TGTGCCAGCAGTTCGAACGCCGGGACAGGGGGTAAGGATGGCTACACCTTC. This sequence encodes CASSSNAGTGGKDGYTF.

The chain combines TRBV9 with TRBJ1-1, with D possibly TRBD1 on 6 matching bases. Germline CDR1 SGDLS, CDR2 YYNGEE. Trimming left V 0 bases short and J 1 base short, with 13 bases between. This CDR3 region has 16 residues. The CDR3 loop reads CASSVGPGVGNTEAFF. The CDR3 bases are TGTGCCAGCAGCGTAGGGCCAGGGGTCGGGAACACTGAAGCTTTCTTT. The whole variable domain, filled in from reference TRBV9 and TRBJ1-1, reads DSGVTQTPKHLITATGQRVTLRCSPRSGDLSVYWYQQSLDQGLQFLIQYYNGEERAKGNILERFSAQQFPDLHSELNLSSLELGDSALYFCASSVGPGVGNTEAFFGQGTRLTVV.

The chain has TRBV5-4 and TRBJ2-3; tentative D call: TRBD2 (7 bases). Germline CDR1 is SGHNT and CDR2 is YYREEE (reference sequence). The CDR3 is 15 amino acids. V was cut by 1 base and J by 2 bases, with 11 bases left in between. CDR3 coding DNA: TGTGCCAGCAGCTTGTGGGGGGGCCACACAGATACGCAGTATTTT. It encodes CASSLWGGHTDTQYF.

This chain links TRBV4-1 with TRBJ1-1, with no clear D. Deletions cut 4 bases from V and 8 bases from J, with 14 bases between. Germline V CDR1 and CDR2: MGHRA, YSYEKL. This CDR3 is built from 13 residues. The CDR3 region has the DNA TGCGCCAGCAGCCCTGGAGGGAGACTAGAAGCTTTCTTT. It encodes CASSPGGRLEAFF.

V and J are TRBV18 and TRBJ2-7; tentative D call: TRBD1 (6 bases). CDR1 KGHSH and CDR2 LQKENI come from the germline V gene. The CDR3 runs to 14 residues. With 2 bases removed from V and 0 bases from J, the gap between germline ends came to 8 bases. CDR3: CASSPADSSYEQYF. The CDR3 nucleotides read TGTGCCAGCTCACCAGCGGACAGCTCCTACGAGCAGTACTTC.

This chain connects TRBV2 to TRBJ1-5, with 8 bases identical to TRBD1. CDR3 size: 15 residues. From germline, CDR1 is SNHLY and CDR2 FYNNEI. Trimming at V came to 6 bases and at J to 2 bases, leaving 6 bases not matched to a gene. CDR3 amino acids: CASRTDRAGNQPQHF. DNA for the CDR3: TGTGCCAGCAGGACGGACAGGGCTGGCAATCAGCCCCAGCATTTT.

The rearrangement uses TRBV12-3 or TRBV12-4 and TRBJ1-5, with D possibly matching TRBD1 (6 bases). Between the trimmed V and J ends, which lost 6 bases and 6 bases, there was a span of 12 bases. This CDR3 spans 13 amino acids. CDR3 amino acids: CASSSDSVQPQHF. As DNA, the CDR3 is TGTGCCAGCAGCTCGGACAGTGTTCAGCCCCAGCATTTT.

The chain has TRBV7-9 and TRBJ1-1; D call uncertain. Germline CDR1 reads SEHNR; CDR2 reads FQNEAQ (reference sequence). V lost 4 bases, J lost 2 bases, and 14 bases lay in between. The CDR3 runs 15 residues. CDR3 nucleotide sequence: TGTGCCAGCAGCTCTACGTCTACCCTAAACACTGAAGCTTTCTTT. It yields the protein CASSSTSTLNTEAFF.

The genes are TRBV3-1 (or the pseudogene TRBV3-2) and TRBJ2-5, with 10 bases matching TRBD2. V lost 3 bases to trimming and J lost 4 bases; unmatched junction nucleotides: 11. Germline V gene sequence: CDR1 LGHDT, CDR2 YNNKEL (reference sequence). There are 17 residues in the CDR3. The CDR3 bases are TGTGCCAGCAGCCACCTAGCGGGGGCTGTAAGTCGAGAGACCCAGTACTTC. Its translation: CASSHLAGAVSRETQYF.

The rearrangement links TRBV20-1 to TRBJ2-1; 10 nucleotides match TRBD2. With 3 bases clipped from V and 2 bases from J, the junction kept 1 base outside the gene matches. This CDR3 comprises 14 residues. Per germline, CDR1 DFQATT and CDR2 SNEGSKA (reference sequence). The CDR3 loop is CSASSGRTYNEQFF. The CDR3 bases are TGCAGTGCTAGTAGCGGGAGGACCTACAATGAGCAGTTCTTC.

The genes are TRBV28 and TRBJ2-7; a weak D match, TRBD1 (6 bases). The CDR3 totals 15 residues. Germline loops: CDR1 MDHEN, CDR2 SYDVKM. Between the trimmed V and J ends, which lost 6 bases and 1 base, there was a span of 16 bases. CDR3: CASRGSQGKSYEQYF. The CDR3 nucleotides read TGTGCCAGCAGGGGGAGTCAGGGGAAATCCTACGAGCAGTACTTC.

The DNA for the CDR3 is TGTGCCAGCAGCGTAGCCGGGACAGGGCGAACCTACAATGAGCAGTTCTTC. This translates into CASSVAGTGRTYNEQFF. The chain couples TRBV9 to TRBJ2-1; 9 bases are shared with TRBD1. Germline CDR1 SGDLS, CDR2 YYNGEE. V trimming: 0 bases; J trimming: 2 bases; junction bases outside the gene matches: 6. The CDR3 loop spans 17 amino acids.

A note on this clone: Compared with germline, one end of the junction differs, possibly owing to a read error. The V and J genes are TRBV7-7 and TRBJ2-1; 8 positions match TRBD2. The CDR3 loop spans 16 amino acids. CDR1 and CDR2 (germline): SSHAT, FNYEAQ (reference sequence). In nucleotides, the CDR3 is TGTGCTAGCAGCGCAGAAGCGGGAGTCGGGTCGAGTGAGCAGTTCTTC. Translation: CASSAEAGVGSSEQFF. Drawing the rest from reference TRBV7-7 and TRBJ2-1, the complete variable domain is GAGVSQSPRYKVTKRGQDVTLRCDPISSHATLYWYQQALGQGPEFLTYFNYEAQPDKSGLPSDRFSAERPEGSISTLTIQRTEQRDSAMYRCASSAEAGVGSSEQFFGPGTRLTVL.

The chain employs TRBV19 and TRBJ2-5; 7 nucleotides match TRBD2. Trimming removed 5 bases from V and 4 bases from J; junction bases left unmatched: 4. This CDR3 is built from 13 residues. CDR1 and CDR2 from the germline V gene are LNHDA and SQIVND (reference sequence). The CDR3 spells CASSGRLAETQYF. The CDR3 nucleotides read TGTGCCAGTAGTGGACGACTAGCAGAGACCCAGTACTTC.

This CDR3 reads CASSPTGQGILGYTF. CDR3 bases: TGTGCCAGCAGTCCGACCGGACAGGGAATTCTTGGCTACACCTTC. This chain links TRBV6-6 with TRBJ1-2; TRBD1 aligns across 8 bases. In germline, CDR1 is MNHNY, CDR2 SVGAGI (reference sequence). Trimming removed 5 bases from V and 7 bases from J; junction bases left unmatched: 12. This CDR3 spans 15 amino acids.